This is a list of T cell receptor beta chains from one sample in a study of blood T cell repertoires in COVID-19. Libraries were prepared by immunoSEQ multiplex PCR; TCRdb keeps only in-frame clonotypes and omits some of them. The sample gives 300,000 to 400,000 clones, 88% of which show up once; around 4% is in the top ten. Sequencing input: peripheral blood. These receptors were obtained from a woman between 45 and 60 years old with active or convalescent COVID-19. Both conserved end residues are part of each CDR3. The D gene is left open where the match is weak. Size is omitted from some rows. Given values are once, few, many or a class for expanded clones.

clone_size	v_call	j_call	d_call	cdr3_nt	cdr3_aa
NA	TRBV30	TRBJ1-5	NA	TGTGCCTGGGGGACTGGTAGCAATCAGCCCCAGCATTTT	CAWGTGSNQPQHF
NA	TRBV30	TRBJ1-1	NA	TGTGCCTGGAGATTACCGGCTGAAGCTTTCTTT	CAWRLPAEAFF
NA	TRBV30	TRBJ2-6	NA	TGTGCCTGGAGTGTTGGGGGGGCAGGGGCCAACGTCCTGACTTTC	CAWSVGGAGANVLTF
once	TRBV19	TRBJ2-2	NA	TGTGCCAGTAGTATTCAGGGTCCCTACACCGGGGAGCTGTTTTTT	CASSIQGPYTGELFF
NA	TRBV11-2	TRBJ2-1	NA	TGTGCCAGCAGCTTAGATGGGCCCAGATGGGAGCAGTTCTTC	CASSLDGPRWEQFF
NA	TRBV4-3	TRBJ2-3	TRBD2	TGCGCCAGTGGGAACGGGAGGGTACTCACAGATACGCAGTATTTT	CASGNGRVLTDTQYF
NA	TRBV18	TRBJ2-3	TRBD2	TGTGCCAGCTCGCTCAGACTAGCGGACCTGGGAGATACGCAGTATTTT	CASSLRLADLGDTQYF
NA	TRBV5-1	TRBJ2-3	TRBD2	TGCGCCAGCAGCTTGGGGTCTAGCGGGAGGGCGTACACAGATACGCAGTATTTT	CASSLGSSGRAYTDTQYF
NA	TRBV10-3	TRBJ1-2	NA	TGTGCCATCAGTGAGGGTGAGCAGGGGCCCGCTGGCTACACCTTC	CAISEGEQGPAGYTF
NA	TRBV6-4	TRBJ2-7	TRBD1	TGTGCCAGCAGTGACGGTGCAACAGGGGGAGAGGGTTCCTACGAGCAGTACTTC	CASSDGATGGEGSYEQYF
NA	TRBV30	TRBJ1-2	NA	TGTGCCTGGAGCCCAACAGGGAGTCCAGCTAACTATGGCTACACCTTC	CAWSPTGSPANYGYTF
NA	TRBV7-2	TRBJ2-5	TRBD1	TGTGCCAGCAGCGCCGGACAGGGGCCGTGGGAGACCCAGTACTTC	CASSAGQGPWETQYF
NA	TRBV5-1	TRBJ1-6	TRBD1	TGCGCCAGCAGCCCCGGACAGGGCCCCTTAATTTCACCCCTCCACTTT	CASSPGQGPLISPLHF
NA	TRBV4-1	TRBJ1-3	TRBD1	TGCGCCAGCAGCCAAGCAGGGGGCAGGAGTTCTGGAAACACCATATATTTT	CASSQAGGRSSGNTIYF
NA	TRBV6-4	TRBJ2-2	NA	TGTGCCAGCAGTGTATCAGGATGGACCGGGGAGCTGTTTTTT	CASSVSGWTGELFF
few	TRBV25-1	TRBJ1-1	TRBD1	TGTGCCAGCAGTGACAGCCCGGGACAGGGAAGTATTGAAGCTTTCTTT	CASSDSPGQGSIEAFF
few	TRBV18	TRBJ2-2	TRBD1	TGTGCCAGCTCCCGATCGGGACAGGGAATGTACGCGAACACCGGGGAGCTGTTTTTT	CASSRSGQGMYANTGELFF
once	TRBV6-5	TRBJ2-1	TRBD1	TGTGCCAGCAGTTACTCACCGGGACAGGGCTACAATGAGCAGTTCTTC	CASSYSPGQGYNEQFF
NA	TRBV5-4	TRBJ2-2	NA	TGTGCCAGCAGCTCCCCGGGACACCGGAACACCGGGGAGCTGTTTTTT	CASSSPGHRNTGELFF
once	TRBV4-1	TRBJ2-3	NA	TGCGCCAGCAGCCAAGATCAACGGTTCCTCACAGATACGCAGTATTTT	CASSQDQRFLTDTQYF
NA	TRBV7-2	TRBJ2-5	NA	TGTGCCAGCAGTCAAAATCAGGGAGGCCAAGAGACCCAGTACTTC	CASSQNQGGQETQYF
NA	TRBV7-2	TRBJ1-5	TRBD1	TGTGCCAGCAGCTTAGAGCTCCGGGACAGGGAGAATCAGCCCCAGCATTTT	CASSLELRDRENQPQHF
few	TRBV6-1	TRBJ1-2	NA	TGTGCCAGCAGGGAAGACGGGTCCTATGGCTACACCTTC	CASREDGSYGYTF
NA	TRBV7-2	TRBJ1-1	NA	TGTGCCAGCAAGATAAGGACAATGAACACTGAAGCTTTCTTT	CASKIRTMNTEAFF
NA	TRBV6-5	TRBJ1-5	TRBD1	TGTGCCAGCAGCCCCAGGACAGGCAACAATCAGCCCCAGCATTTT	CASSPRTGNNQPQHF
NA	TRBV4-1	TRBJ2-1	TRBD1	TGCGCCAGCAGCCAAGATTATAGGACAGGGGGTTCCCCCTCCTACAATGAGCAGTTCTTC	CASSQDYRTGGSPSYNEQFF
NA	TRBV18	TRBJ1-2	TRBD1	TGTGCCAGCTCACCGGACAGGATCTATGGCTACACCTTC	CASSPDRIYGYTF
few	TRBV4-1	TRBJ2-1	TRBD2	TGCGCCAGCAGCCAAGTGCTAGCGGGACACCCTGGGGGGCAGTTCTTC	CASSQVLAGHPGGQFF
NA	TRBV27	TRBJ2-1	NA	TGTGCCAGCAGTTTAAGACTAGTTGGAGACAATGAGCAGTTCTTC	CASSLRLVGDNEQFF
NA	TRBV18	TRBJ2-4	TRBD1	TGTGCCAGCTCACCGGGACAGCTAGCCAAAAACATTCAGTACTTC	CASSPGQLAKNIQYF
NA	TRBV24-1	TRBJ1-5	TRBD1	TGTGCCACCAGTGATTTGACAGGGGCCCAGCATTTT	CATSDLTGAQHF
NA	TRBV20-1	TRBJ1-6	NA	TGCAGTGCTAGTAAGCAGACAAATAATTCACCCCTCCACTTT	CSASKQTNNSPLHF
NA	TRBV5-4	TRBJ1-1	NA	TGTGCCAGCAGCTCCGGAGGGCTCGAGAACACTGAAGCTTTCTTT	CASSSGGLENTEAFF